This TCR beta chain was sequenced in a study of OX40 agonist ivuxolimab in advanced cancers. The overall study: The patients got ivuxolimab, which is an agonistic anti-OX40 (CD134) antibody. All patients had ivuxolimab intravenously every 2 weeks at 0.01 to 10 mg/kg. Notes on the study in general: Both blood CD4+ and CD8+ T cells showed clonal growth by week 6 at 0.1 to 3.0 mg/kg.

This CDR3 is built from 18 residues. Trimming shortened V by 0 bases and J by 1 base, and 15 bases separated the two germline ends. CDR1 and CDR2 (germline): LGHNA, YNFKEQ. Produced via immunoSEQ multiplex PCR; TCRdb's table is partial and in-frame only. The sample holds under 80,000 clones; roughly 90% are singletons and the top ten take roughly a tenth. As to this clone: Its antigen is as yet unknown.

The TCR comes from an adult with an advanced solid tumor such as melanoma, head and neck, liver or kidney cancer. The chain combines TRBV4-2 with TRBJ1-4, with D maybe TRBD1 (6 bases). Sequencing was performed on CD4+ or CD8+ T cells sorted from blood, taken in a trial of the OX40 agonist ivuxolimab. The CDR3 nucleotides read TGTGCCAGCAGCCAAGACCCCCACAGGGAGGGAACTAATGAAAAACTGTTTTTT. Its translation is CASSQDPHREGTNEKLFF.